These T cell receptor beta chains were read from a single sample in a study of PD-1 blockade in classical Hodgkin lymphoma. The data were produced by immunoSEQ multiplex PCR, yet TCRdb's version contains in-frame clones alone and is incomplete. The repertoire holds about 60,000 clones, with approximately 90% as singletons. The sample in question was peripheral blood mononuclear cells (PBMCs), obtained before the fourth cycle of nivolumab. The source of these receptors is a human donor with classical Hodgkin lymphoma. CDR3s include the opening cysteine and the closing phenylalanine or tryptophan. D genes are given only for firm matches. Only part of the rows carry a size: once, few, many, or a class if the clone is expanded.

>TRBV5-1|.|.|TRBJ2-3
CASSQRRRSTDTQYF
TGCGCCAGCAGCCAGCGCAGGAGGAGCACAGATACGCAGTATTTT
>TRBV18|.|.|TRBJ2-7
CVSSPGDTYEQYF
TGTGTCAGCTCCCCGGGGGATACCTACGAGCAGTACTTC
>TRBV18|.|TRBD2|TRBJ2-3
CASSPRPGLAYADTQYF
TGTGCCAGCTCTCCCAGACCGGGACTAGCTTACGCAGATACGCAGTATTTT
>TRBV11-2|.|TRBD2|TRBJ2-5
CASSLVSGGKETQYF
TGTGCCAGCAGCTTAGTTAGCGGGGGGAAAGAGACCCAGTACTTC
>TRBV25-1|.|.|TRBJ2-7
CASSEYDRNSYEQYF
TGTGCCAGCAGTGAATATGACCGAAACTCCTACGAGCAGTACTTC
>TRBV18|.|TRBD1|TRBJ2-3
CASDTGGTDTQYF
TGTGCCAGCGACACAGGGGGCACAGATACGCAGTATTTT
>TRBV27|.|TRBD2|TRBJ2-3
CASKGLAGVRVGTDTQYF
TGTGCCAGCAAGGGACTAGCGGGAGTTCGGGTTGGGACAGATACGCAGTATTTT
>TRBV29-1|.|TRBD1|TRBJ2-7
CSVGTGGYEQYF
TGCAGCGTCGGCACAGGGGGATACGAGCAGTACTTC
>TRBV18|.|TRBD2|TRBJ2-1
CASSPGTSGQIGEQFF
TGTGCCAGCTCACCAGGGACTAGCGGACAAATCGGTGAGCAGTTCTTC
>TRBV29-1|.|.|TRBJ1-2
CSVEEEGYGYTF
TGCAGCGTTGAAGAGGAGGGCTATGGCTACACCTTC
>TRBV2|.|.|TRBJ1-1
CASRLQFTTEAFF
TGTGCCAGCAGATTGCAGTTTACCACTGAAGCTTTCTTT
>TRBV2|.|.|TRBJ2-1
CASSEALNEQFF
TGTGCCAGCAGTGAAGCCCTCAATGAGCAGTTCTTC
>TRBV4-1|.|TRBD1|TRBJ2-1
CASSQEEGTGDNEQFF
TGCGCCAGCAGCCAAGAAGAGGGGACAGGGGACAATGAGCAGTTCTTC
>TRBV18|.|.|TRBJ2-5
CASSPRANQETQYF
TGTGCCAGCTCACCACGGGCAAACCAAGAGACCCAGTACTTC
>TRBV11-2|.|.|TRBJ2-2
CASRGSTGELFF
TGTGCCAGCAGGGGGAGCACCGGGGAGCTGTTTTTT
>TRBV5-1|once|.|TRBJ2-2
CASSFPGELFF
TGCGCCAGCAGCTTTCCCGGGGAGCTGTTTTTT
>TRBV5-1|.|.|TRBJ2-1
CASSLEETYNEQFF
TGCGCCAGCAGCTTGGAGGAGACCTACAATGAGCAGTTCTTC
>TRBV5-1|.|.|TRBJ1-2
CASSRSPGVREANYGYTF
TGCGCCAGCAGCCGATCCCCGGGCGTTCGGGAAGCTAACTATGGCTACACCTTC
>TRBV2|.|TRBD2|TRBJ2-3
CASSEALAGRTDTQYF
TGTGCCAGCAGTGAAGCCCTAGCGGGAAGGACAGATACGCAGTATTTT
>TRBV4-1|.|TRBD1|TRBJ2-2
CASSQAPRGTGGSGELFF
TGCGCCAGCAGCCAAGCACCCCGGGGGACAGGGGGCTCCGGGGAGCTGTTTTTT
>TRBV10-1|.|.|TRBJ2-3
CASSESTAGTDTQYF
TGCGCCAGCAGTGAGTCGACGGCAGGGACAGATACGCAGTATTTT
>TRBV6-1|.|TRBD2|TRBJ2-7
CASSHYRTSGYEQYF
TGTGCCAGCAGTCACTATAGAACTAGCGGCTACGAGCAGTACTTC
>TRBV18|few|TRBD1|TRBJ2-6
CASSLGTGGSGANVLTF
TGTGCCAGCTCACTAGGGACAGGGGGCTCTGGGGCCAACGTCCTGACTTTC
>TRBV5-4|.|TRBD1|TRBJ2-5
CASRGQGVETQYF
TGTGCCAGCAGGGGTCAGGGGGTGGAGACCCAGTACTTC
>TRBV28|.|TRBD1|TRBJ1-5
CASSTQRGTGVNQPQHF
TGTGCCAGCAGTACCCAGCGCGGGACAGGGGTAAACCAGCCCCAGCATTTT
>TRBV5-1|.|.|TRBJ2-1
CASSEQTGWYYNEQFF
TGCGCCAGCAGCGAACAGACAGGTTGGTACTACAATGAGCAGTTCTTC
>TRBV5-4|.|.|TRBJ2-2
CASSPVNTGELFF
TGTGCCAGCAGCCCCGTCAACACCGGGGAGCTGTTTTTT
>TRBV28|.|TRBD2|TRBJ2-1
CAARTSGNNEQFF
TGTGCCGCCAGGACTAGCGGTAACAATGAGCAGTTCTTC
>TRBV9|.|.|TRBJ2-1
CASSVAGGSSYNEQFF
TGTGCCAGCAGCGTAGCGGGGGGCAGCTCCTACAATGAGCAGTTCTTC
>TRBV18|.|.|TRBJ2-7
CASSLLSSREQYF
TGTGCCAGCTCACTCCTATCTAGCCGCGAGCAGTACTTC
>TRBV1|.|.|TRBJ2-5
CTSSHAWTGPRETQYF
TGCACCAGCAGCCACGCCTGGACAGGGCCAAGGGAGACCCAGTACTTC
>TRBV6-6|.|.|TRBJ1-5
CATAGGYQPQHF
TGTGCCACCGCTGGGGGGTATCAGCCCCAGCATTTT
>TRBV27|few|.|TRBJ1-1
CASRTRASNTEAFF
TGTGCCAGCAGGACCAGGGCCTCGAACACTGAAGCTTTCTTT
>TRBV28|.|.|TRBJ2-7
CASSLWGGTYEQYF
TGTGCCAGCAGTTTATGGGGAGGTACCTACGAGCAGTACTTC
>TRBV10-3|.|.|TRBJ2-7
CAISEAGKNSYEQYF
TGTGCCATCAGTGAGGCCGGGAAGAACTCCTACGAGCAGTACTTC
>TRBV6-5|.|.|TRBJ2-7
CASSYGRGGSYEQYF
TGTGCCAGCAGTTACGGCAGAGGGGGGTCCTACGAGCAGTACTTC
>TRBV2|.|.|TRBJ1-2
CASSVERGYTF
TGTGCCAGCAGTGTGGAACGGGGCTACACCTTC
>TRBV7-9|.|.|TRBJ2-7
CASSLFSKPYEQYF
TGTGCCAGCAGCTTATTCTCTAAGCCCTACGAGCAGTACTTC
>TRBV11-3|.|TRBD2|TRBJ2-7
CASSLGGLPYEQYF
TGTGCCAGCAGCTTAGGGGGACTACCCTACGAGCAGTACTTC
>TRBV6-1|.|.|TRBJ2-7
CASSDRWGDSYEQYF
TGTGCCAGCAGTGATAGGTGGGGGGACTCCTACGAGCAGTACTTC
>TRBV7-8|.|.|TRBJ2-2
CASSLLPGELFF
TGTGCCAGCAGCTTACTGCCCGGGGAGCTGTTTTTT
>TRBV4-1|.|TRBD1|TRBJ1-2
CASSPGQGRGYTF
TGCGCCAGCAGCCCCGGACAGGGTCGGGGCTACACCTTC
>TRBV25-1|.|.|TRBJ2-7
CASSGSGGGQFYEQYF
TGTGCCAGCAGTGGCTCTGGCGGGGGCCAGTTCTACGAGCAGTACTTC
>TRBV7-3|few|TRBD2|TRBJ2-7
CASSLEASGGPYEQYF
TGTGCCAGCAGCTTAGAGGCTAGCGGGGGTCCCTACGAGCAGTACTTC
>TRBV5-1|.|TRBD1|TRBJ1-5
CASSLEPDRGQPQHF
TGCGCCAGCAGCTTGGAACCCGACAGGGGTCAGCCCCAGCATTTT